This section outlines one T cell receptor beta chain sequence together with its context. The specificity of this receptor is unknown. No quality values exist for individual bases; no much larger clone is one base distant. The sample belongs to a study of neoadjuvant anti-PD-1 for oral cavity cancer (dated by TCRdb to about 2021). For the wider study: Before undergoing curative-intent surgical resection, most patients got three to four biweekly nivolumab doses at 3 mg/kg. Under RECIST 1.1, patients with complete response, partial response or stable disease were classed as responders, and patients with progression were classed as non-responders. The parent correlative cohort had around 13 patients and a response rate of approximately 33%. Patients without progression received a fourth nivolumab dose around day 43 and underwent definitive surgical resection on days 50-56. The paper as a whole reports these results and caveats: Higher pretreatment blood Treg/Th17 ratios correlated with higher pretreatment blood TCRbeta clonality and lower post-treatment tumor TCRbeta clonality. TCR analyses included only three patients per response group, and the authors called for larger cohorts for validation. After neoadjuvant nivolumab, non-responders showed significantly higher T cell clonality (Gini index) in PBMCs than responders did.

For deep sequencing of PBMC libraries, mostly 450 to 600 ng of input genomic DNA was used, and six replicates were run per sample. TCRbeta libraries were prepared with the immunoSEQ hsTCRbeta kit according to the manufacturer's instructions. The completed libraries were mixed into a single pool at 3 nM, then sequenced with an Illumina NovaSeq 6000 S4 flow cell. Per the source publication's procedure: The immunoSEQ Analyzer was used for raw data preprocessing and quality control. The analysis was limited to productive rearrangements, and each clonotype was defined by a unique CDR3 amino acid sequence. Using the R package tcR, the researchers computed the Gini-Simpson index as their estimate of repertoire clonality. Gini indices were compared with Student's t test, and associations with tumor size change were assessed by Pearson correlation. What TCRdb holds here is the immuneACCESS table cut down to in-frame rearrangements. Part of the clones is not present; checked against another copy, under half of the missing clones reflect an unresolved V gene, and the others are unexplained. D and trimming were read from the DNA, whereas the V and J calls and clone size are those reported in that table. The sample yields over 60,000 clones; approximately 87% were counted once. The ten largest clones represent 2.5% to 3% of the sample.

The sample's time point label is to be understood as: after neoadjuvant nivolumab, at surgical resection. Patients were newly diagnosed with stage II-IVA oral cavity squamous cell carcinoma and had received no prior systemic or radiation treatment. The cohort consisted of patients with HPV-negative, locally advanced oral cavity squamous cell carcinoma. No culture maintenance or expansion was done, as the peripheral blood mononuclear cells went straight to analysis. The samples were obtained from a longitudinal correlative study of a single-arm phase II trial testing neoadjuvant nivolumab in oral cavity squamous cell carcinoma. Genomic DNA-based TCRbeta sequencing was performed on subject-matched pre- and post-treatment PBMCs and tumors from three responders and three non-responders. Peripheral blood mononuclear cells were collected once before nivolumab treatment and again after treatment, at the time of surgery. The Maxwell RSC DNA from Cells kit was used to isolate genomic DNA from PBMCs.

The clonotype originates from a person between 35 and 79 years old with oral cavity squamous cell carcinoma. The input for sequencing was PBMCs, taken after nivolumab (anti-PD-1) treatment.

For the CDR3, the sequence is CASNTPSGNEQYF. Read as DNA, the sequence is TGTGCCAGCAATACCCCTTCAGGGAACGAGCAGTACTTC. The chain links TRBV27 with TRBJ2-7; the D segment could be TRBD1, given 5 matching bases. Including the terminal cysteine and phenylalanine, the CDR3 comprises 13 residues. Of the read, only the CDR3 DNA is kept; its 39 bases are in frame from base 1. Trimming takes 7 bases from V and 5 bases from J, and the germline ends sit 15 bases apart. Based on the germline V gene (reference sequence), the CDR1 and CDR2 sequences are MNHEY and SMNVEV.